This T cell receptor beta chain was captured by sequencing in a study of long-term antiretroviral therapy in people with HIV (dated by TCRdb to the early 2020s). Concerning the study at large: The earliest samples were collected roughly a decade before the 2015 WHO recommendation for immediate ART, at a time when ART was usually postponed until CD4 counts fell. A total of approximately 200 cryopreserved PBMC samples came from approximately 30 adults with confirmed HIV infection and were collected serially over a mean of roughly 6 years (range 1-12). A retrospective serial study tested whether ART initiation and durable HIV suppression were associated with changes in peripheral blood TRB repertoire composition and diversity. Test extractions of a monoclonal T-cell line alongside 33 polyclonal samples showed no cross-contamination during QIAcube processing. About two fifths of the roughly 30 participants with HIV were female.

Study-wide findings and limitations: The repertoire was dominated across all time points by expanded TRB clones identified before ART initiation, although this dominance was seen to fluctuate and to decrease in many PLHIV after ART. Owing to limited PBMC availability, only the TCR beta chain was sequenced, without alpha chain pairing. Because cell numbers in pre-ART samples were limited, unsorted PBMC were profiled instead of sorted CD4+ and CD8+ T cells. Narrower CDR3 length ranges were observed in HIV repertoires than in controls, and an antigen-experienced repertoire with only a slight naive shift after ART was suggested by the network structure. ART initiation was associated with a significant increase in TRB diversity, but diversity stayed significantly below transplant donor controls even after long-term ART. Inferences about post-ART repertoire changes were limited because no data were available on ART adherence, viral resistance or therapy changes. The samples span the years 2004 to 2017, and the ART regimens used at that time may not be as effective as current regimens.

A distance of 14 bases separates the germline ends of V and J, which lose 5 bases and 0 bases respectively. The germline V gene provides CDR1 SGHTA and CDR2 FQGNSA. The CDR3, cysteine through phenylalanine, is 16 amino acids long. Only the CDR3 part of the read is kept: 48 bases, read in frame from the first base. To be included, a participant needed at least one PBMC sample from before ART initiation plus at least two post-ART samples. Every participant with HIV received treatment in the United States of America. Before DNA extraction, cryopreserved samples of roughly 0.85-11 million PBMC were thawed and then washed. At the time of the earliest PBMC sample for each participant with HIV, ages ranged from roughly 20 to 54 years. PBMC samples were contributed by each participant from 1-4 timepoints before ART initiation and 2-8 timepoints after ART initiation, with a median of 7 samples. Serial HIV viral load, CD4+ T-cell count, ART history and demographic data were obtained for every participant. A Qiagen kit on a QIAcube was used to extract genomic DNA from unsorted PBMC, with samples processed in batches of 12.

Sequencing of the TRB variable region was done with the immunoSEQ hsTCRB v3.0 assay at survey level resolution. TRB sequencing targeted a depth of 40,000-50,000 T-cell genomes per sample. An Illumina MiSeq with a v3 150-cycle kit was used to sequence the pooled TRB libraries. In the paper's pipeline: Repertoire analysis ran in R within a reproducible Nextflow workflow covering QC, data transformation and analysis. LymphoSeq2, an R package for exploring AIRR-Seq data, was used to implement the custom analyses. Several samples that yielded fewer than 5000 total TRB sequences were excluded, so that approximately 170 HIV repertoires were analyzed. Of the approximately 190 retained HIV repertoires, approximately 57 were collected before and 129 after ART initiation. Repertoires were downsampled to 5000 TRB nucleotide sequences, with summary statistics averaged over 100 downsampling iterations. TRB sequences were retained for analysis only if CDR3 regions of at least seven amino acids were present. Two measures captured diversity: a Shannon entropy-derived clonality score and the Gini coefficient. Repertoire networks linked the top 5000 CDR3 amino acid sequences whenever two sequences differed by an edit distance of one. GLIPH2 predicted antigen specificity groups and MHC restriction for TRB CDR3 amino acid sequences. CDR3 amino acid sequences were matched against VDJdb and McPAS-TCR to flag known CMV, EBV, HIV or tissue antigen associations. Pre-ART, post-ART and control groups were compared with Wilcoxon signed-rank tests and Holm-Bonferroni correction. Sourced from immuneACCESS, this table was stored by TCRdb with only in-frame sequences that have V and J called. A share of the clones is absent; for the studies checked, an unresolved V gene accounts for under half, and the remainder has no known explanation. V and J calls plus clone size are reproduced from that table; the DNA served to infer D and trimming. This sample comprises around 30,000 clones, 65% to 90% of them detected only once. The ten biggest clones cover approximately 4.7% of the sample.

Comment on this clone: Its antigen remains undetermined. There are no base qualities to consult, and no much larger clone falls within one base.

The sample in question was unsorted PBMCs, obtained about 3.3 years after starting antiretroviral therapy. Recombination connected TRBV7-2 to TRBJ1-5; no D gene is confidently identified. The sequence came from a man between 18 and 29 years old with HIV. The DNA sequence is as follows: TGTGCCAGCAGCCCAGGAAGTTGGTATAGCAATCAGCCCCAGCATTTT. Its translation is CASSPGSWYSNQPQHF.